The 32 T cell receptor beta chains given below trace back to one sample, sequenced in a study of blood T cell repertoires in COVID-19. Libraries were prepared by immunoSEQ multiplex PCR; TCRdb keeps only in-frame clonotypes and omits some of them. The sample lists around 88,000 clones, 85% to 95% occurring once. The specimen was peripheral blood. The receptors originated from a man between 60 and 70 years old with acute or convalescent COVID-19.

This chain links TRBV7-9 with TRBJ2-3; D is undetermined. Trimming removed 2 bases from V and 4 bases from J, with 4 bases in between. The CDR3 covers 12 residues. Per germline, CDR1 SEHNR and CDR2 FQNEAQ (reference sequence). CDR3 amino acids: CASSLSADTQYF. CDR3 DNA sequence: TGTGCCAGCAGCTTATCAGCAGATACGCAGTATTTT.

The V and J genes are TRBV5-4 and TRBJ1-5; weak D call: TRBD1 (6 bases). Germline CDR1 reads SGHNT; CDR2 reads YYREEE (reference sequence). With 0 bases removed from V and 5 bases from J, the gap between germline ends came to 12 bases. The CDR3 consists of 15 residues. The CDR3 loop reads CASSLGQGKDQPQHF. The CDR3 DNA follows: TGTGCCAGCAGCTTGGGCCAGGGGAAGGATCAGCCCCAGCATTTT.

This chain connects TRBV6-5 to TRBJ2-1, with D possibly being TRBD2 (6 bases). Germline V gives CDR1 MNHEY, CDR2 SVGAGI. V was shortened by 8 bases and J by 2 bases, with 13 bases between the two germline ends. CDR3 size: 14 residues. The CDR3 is CASGGAGPYNEQFF. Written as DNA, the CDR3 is TGTGCCAGCGGAGGGGCAGGGCCCTACAATGAGCAGTTCTTC.

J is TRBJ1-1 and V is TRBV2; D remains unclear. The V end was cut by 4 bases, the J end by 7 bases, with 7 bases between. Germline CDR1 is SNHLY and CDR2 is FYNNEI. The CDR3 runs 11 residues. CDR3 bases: TGTGCCAGCAGTGCCGGAGGTGAAGCTTTCTTT. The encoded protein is CASSAGGEAFF.

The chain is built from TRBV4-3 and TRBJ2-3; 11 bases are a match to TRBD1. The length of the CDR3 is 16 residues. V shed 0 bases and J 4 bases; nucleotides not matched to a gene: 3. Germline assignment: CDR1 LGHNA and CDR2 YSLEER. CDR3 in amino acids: CASSQDPGQGADTQYF. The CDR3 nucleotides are TGCGCCAGCAGCCAAGATCCGGGACAGGGGGCAGATACGCAGTATTTT.

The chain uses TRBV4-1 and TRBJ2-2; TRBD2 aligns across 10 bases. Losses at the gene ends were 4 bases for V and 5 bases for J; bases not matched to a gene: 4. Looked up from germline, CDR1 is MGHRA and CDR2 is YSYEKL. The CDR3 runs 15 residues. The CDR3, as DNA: TGCGCCAGCAGCCCTCTTAGCGGGGGGACCGGGGAGCTGTTTTTT. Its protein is CASSPLSGGTGELFF.

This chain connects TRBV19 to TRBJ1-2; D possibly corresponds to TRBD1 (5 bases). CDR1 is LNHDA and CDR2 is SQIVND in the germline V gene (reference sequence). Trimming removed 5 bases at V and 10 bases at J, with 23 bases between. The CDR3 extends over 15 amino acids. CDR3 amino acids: CASSPSGGTRDFYTF. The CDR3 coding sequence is TGTGCCAGTAGTCCGTCGGGGGGTACCCGCGATTTCTACACCTTC.

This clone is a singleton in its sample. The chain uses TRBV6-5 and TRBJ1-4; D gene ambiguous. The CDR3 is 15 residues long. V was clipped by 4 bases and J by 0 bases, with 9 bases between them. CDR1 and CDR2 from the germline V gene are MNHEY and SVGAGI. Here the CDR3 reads CASSFQWSTNEKLFF. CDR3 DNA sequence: TGTGCCAGCAGTTTTCAGTGGTCAACTAATGAAAAACTGTTTTTT.

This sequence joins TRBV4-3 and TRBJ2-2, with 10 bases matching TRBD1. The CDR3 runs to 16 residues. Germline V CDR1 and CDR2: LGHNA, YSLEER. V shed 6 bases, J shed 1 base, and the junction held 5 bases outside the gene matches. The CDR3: CASSHGTGENTGELFF. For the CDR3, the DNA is TGCGCCAGCAGTCACGGGACAGGGGAGAACACCGGGGAGCTGTTTTTT.

As DNA, the CDR3 is TGCGCCAGCAGCCTGACCGGGACAGGACTCGGCTATGGCTACACCTTC. Residues: CASSLTGTGLGYGYTF. The genes are TRBV5-1 and TRBJ1-2, with 8 positions matching TRBD1. The CDR3 length is 16 residues. The J segment lost 4 bases and the V segment lost 4 bases, leaving 12 bases of the junction unmatched. CDR1 is SGHRS and CDR2 is YFSETQ in the germline V gene.

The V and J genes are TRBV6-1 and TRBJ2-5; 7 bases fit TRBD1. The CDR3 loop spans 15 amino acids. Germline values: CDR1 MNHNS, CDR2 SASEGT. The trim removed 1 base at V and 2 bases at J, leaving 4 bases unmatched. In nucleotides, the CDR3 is TGTGCCAGCAGTGAAGTGGGGGACAGACAAGAGACCCAGTACTTC. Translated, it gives CASSEVGDRQETQYF.

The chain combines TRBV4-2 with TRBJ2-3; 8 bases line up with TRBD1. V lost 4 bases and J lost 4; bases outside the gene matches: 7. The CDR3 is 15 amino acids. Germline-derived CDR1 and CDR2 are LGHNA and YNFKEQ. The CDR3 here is CASSPSGGEADTQYF. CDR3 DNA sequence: TGTGCCAGCAGCCCATCAGGGGGCGAAGCAGATACGCAGTATTTT.

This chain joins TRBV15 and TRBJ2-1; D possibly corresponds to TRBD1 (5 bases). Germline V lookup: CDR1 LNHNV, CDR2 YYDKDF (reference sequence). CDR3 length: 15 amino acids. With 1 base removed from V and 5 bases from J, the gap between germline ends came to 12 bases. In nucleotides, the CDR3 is TGTGCCACCAGCAGAGTCACTGGGGCCCACAATGAGCAGTTCTTC. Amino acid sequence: CATSRVTGAHNEQFF.

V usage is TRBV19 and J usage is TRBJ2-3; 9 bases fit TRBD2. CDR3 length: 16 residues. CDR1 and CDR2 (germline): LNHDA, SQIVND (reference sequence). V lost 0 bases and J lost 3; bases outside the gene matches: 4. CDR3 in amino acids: CASSIDPLAGTDTQYF. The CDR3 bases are TGTGCCAGTAGTATAGATCCCCTAGCGGGGACAGATACGCAGTATTTT.

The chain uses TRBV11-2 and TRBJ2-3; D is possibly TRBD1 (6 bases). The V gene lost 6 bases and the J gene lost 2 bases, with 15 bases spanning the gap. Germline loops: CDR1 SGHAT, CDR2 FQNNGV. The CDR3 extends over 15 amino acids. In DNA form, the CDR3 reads TGTGCCAGCAGTTATACAGGGATGTTCACAGATACGCAGTATTTT. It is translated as CASSYTGMFTDTQYF.

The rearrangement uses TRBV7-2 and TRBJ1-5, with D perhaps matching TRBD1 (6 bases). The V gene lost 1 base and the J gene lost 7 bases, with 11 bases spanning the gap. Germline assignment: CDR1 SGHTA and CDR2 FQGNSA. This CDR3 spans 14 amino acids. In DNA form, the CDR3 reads TGTGCCAGCAGCTTAGAACAGGGTGACCAGCCCCAGCATTTT. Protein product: CASSLEQGDQPQHF.

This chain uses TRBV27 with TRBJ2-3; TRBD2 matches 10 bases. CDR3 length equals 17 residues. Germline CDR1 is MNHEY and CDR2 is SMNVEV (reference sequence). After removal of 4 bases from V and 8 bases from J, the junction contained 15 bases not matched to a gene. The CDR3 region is CASSSTPGLAASGTQYF. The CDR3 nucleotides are TGTGCCAGCAGTTCCACCCCCGGACTAGCGGCTAGTGGTACGCAGTATTTT.

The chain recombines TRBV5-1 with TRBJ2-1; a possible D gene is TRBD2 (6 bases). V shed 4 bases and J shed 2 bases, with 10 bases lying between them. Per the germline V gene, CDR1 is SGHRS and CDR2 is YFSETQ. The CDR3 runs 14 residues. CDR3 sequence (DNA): TGCGCCAGCAGCACGGGACTTACCTACAATGAGCAGTTCTTC. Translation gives CASSTGLTYNEQFF.

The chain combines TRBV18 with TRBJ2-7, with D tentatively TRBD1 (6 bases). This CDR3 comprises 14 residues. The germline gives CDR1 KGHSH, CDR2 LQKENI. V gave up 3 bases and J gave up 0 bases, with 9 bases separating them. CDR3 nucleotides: TGTGCCAGCTCACCTGACAGGCTCTCCTACGAGCAGTACTTC. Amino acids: CASSPDRLSYEQYF.

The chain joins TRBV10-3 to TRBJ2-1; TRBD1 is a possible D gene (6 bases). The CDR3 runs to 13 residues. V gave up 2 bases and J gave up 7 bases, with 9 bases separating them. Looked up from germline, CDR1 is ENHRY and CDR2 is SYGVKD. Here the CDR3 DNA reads TGTGCCATCAGTGAGCGGACAGCGAATGAGCAGTTCTTC. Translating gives CAISERTANEQFF.

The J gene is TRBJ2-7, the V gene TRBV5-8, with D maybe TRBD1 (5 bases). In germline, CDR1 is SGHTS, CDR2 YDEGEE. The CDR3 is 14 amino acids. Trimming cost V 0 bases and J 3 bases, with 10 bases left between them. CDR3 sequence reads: CASSLGQGDYEQYF. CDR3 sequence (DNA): TGTGCCAGCAGCTTGGGGCAGGGTGACTACGAGCAGTACTTC.

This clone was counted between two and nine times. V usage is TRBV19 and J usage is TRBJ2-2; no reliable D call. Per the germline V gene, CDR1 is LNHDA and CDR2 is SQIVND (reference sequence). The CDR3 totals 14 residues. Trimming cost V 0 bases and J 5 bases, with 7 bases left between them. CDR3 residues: CASSIDSETGELFF. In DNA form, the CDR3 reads TGTGCCAGTAGTATAGACAGTGAAACCGGGGAGCTGTTTTTT.

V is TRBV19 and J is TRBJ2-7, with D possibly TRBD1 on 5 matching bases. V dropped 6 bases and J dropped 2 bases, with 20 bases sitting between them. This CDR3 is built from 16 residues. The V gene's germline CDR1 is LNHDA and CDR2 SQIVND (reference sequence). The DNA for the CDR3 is TGTGCCAGTAGACAAGGGGCCAGGGATTTCCCCTACGAGCAGTACTTC. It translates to CASRQGARDFPYEQYF.

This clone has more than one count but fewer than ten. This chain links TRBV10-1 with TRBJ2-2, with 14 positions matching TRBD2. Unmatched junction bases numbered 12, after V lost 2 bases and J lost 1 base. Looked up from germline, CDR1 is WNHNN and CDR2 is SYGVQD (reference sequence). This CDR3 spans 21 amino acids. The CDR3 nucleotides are TGCGCCAGCAGTGAGCCTCCGGGACTAGCGGGAGAGGGTGTGAACACCGGGGAGCTGTTTTTT. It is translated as CASSEPPGLAGEGVNTGELFF.

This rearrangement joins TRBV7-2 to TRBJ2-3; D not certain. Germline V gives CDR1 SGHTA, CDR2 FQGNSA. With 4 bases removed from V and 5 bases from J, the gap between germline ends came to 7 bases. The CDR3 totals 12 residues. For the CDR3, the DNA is TGTGCCAGCAGCTCCCGACAAGATACGCAGTATTTT. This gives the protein CASSSRQDTQYF.

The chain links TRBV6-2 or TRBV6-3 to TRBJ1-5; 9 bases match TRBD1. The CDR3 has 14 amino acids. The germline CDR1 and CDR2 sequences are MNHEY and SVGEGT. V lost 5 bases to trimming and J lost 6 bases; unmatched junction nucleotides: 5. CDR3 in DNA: TGTGCCAGCAGTCTGACAGGGGGAAGTCAGCCCCAGCATTTT. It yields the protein CASSLTGGSQPQHF.

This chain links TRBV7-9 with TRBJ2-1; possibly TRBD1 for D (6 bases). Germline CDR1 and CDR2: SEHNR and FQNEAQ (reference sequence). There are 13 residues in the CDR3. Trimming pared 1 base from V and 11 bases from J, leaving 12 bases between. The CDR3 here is CASSLGPDRKQFF. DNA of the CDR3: TGTGCCAGCAGCTTAGGCCCCGACAGGAAGCAGTTCTTC.

The CDR3 nucleotides read TGTGCCAGTAGTATATATGGCCGGAGCCGCAATCAGCCCCAGCATTTT. Its protein product is CASSIYGRSRNQPQHF. This rearrangement joins TRBV19 to TRBJ1-5; D is uncertain. The CDR3 contains 16 residues. Per the germline V gene, CDR1 is LNHDA and CDR2 is SQIVND (reference sequence). The V end lost 2 bases, the J end lost 2 bases, and 13 bases lay between the germline ends. Variable domain in full (rest from reference TRBV19 and TRBJ1-5): DGGITQSPKYLFRKEGQNVTLSCEQNLNHDAMYWYRQDPGQGLRLIYYSQIVNDFQKGDIAEGYSVSREKKESFPLTVTSAQKNPTAFYLCASSIYGRSRNQPQHFGDGTRLSIL.

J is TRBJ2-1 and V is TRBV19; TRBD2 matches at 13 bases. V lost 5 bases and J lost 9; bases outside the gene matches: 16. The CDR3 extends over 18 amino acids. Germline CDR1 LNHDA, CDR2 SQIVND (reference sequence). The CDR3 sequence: CASSLQISGLAGVGEQFF. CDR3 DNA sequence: TGTGCCAGTAGTCTCCAGATAAGCGGACTAGCGGGAGTTGGTGAGCAGTTCTTC. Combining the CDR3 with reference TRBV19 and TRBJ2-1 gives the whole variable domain DGGITQSPKYLFRKEGQNVTLSCEQNLNHDAMYWYRQDPGQGLRLIYYSQIVNDFQKGDIAEGYSVSREKKESFPLTVTSAQKNPTAFYLCASSLQISGLAGVGEQFFGPGTRLTVL.

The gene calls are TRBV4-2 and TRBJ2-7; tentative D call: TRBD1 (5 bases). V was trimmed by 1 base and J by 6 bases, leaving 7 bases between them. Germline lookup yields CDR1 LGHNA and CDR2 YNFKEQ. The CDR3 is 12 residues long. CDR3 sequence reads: CASSQGGSEQYF. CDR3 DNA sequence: TGTGCCAGCAGCCAAGGGGGCTCCGAGCAGTACTTC.

The CDR3 reads CAISESGVTGSREQYF. The CDR3 DNA reads as TGTGCCATCAGTGAGTCCGGAGTTACAGGGTCGAGGGAGCAGTACTTC. The V call is TRBV10-3, the J call TRBJ2-7; D possibly corresponds to TRBD1 (6 bases). The CDR3 is made up of 16 amino acids. V lost 0 bases to trimming and J lost 7 bases, with 19 bases between them. The V gene's germline CDR1 is ENHRY and CDR2 SYGVKD.

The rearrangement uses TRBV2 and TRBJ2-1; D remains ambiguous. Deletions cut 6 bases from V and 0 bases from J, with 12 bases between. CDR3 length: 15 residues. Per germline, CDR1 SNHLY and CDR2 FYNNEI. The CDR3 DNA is TGTGCCAGCAGCGAAACTTTGAGCTCCTACAATGAGCAGTTCTTC. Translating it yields CASSETLSSYNEQFF.